The 29 T cell receptor beta chains presented below share a single source sample, sequenced in a study of blood T cells in healthy people across ages (dated by TCRdb to between 2015 and 2016). Libraries were constructed by 5' RACE. TCRdb shows the sequencer as Illumina HiSeq 2500. A second PCR of about 6 to 11 cycles was performed with a sample-barcoded 5' primer and a J-beta primer mix. TCRdb reprocessing: public reads trimmed at Q25 with fastp, clones called with MiXCR, in-frame beta chains kept. Every distinct CDR3 protein forms one entry, paired with its most common genes and DNA. This sample has 550,000 to 800,000 distinct CDR3 sequences in its table, and 20% to 25% of those were observed once. The ten largest clones take up 3.5% to 4% of the sample. The sample consisted of blood. Receptors originate from a man in his sixties or seventies in good health.

As DNA, the CDR3 is TGTGCCAGCAGCATGGACTGGGGCGGCACAGATACGCAGTATTTT. Translation gives CASSMDWGGTDTQYF. The genes are TRBV7-3 and TRBJ2-3; D tentatively fits TRBD1 or TRBD2 (5 bases each). Deletions cut 5 bases from V and 1 base from J, with 13 bases between. The CDR3 is 15 residues long. The germline CDR1 and CDR2 sequences are SGHTA and FQGTGA.

V usage is TRBV6-2 or TRBV6-3 and J usage is TRBJ1-2; the D is unclear. V shed 5 bases and J shed 7 bases, with 5 bases lying between them. The germline CDR1 and CDR2 sequences are MNHEY and SVGEGT. The CDR3 extends over 10 amino acids. Written as DNA, the CDR3 is TGTGCCAGCAGTGGATTTGGCTACACCTTC. Its protein product is CASSGFGYTF.

The rearrangement joins TRBV20-1 to TRBJ2-3; D possibly uses TRBD1 or TRBD2 (5 bases each). This CDR3 is 14 amino acids long. V lost 0 bases to trimming and J lost 1 base, with 8 bases between them. Germline values: CDR1 DFQATT, CDR2 SNEGSKA (reference sequence). CDR3 protein: CSAREGTGTDTQYF. The DNA of the CDR3 is TGCAGTGCTAGAGAGGGGACGGGCACAGATACGCAGTATTTT.

The chain recombines TRBV13 with TRBJ2-3; weak D call: TRBD2 (5 bases). This CDR3 has 16 residues. V was trimmed by 0 bases and J by 5 bases, leaving 15 bases between them. Germline CDR1 PRHDT, CDR2 FYEKMQ (reference sequence). This chain's CDR3 is CASSLGSDPPIDTQYF. The CDR3 DNA sequence: TGTGCCAGCAGCTTAGGTAGCGACCCACCCATAGATACGCAGTATTTT.

The chain recombines TRBV20-1 with TRBJ1-3; D might be TRBD1 (5 bases). With 0 bases removed from V and 0 bases from J, the gap between germline ends came to 18 bases. The CDR3 totals 18 residues. The germline V gene encodes CDR1 DFQATT and CDR2 SNEGSKA (reference sequence). CDR3 sequence (DNA): TGCAGTGCTAGAGATAGGAGGGGTTCCTCATACTCTGGAAACACCATATATTTT. Its translation is CSARDRRGSSYSGNTIYF.

The genes are TRBV3-1 and TRBJ1-1; tentatively, D is TRBD1 (6 bases). The CDR3 is made up of 16 amino acids. Per germline, CDR1 LGHDT and CDR2 YNNKEL (reference sequence). Trimming took off 2 bases at V and 4 bases at J, with 17 bases between the two ends. CDR3 protein: CASSQTGNLPGTEAFF. CDR3 DNA: TGTGCCAGCAGCCAAACAGGGAACCTCCCGGGCACTGAAGCTTTCTTT.

CDR3 sequence: CASSPAAESYEQYF. In DNA form, the CDR3 reads TGTGCCAGCTCACCCGCGGCCGAATCCTACGAGCAGTACTTC. The genes are TRBV18 and TRBJ2-7; D call uncertain. The CDR3 is 14 amino acids. Trimming cost V 3 bases and J 1 base, with 10 bases left between them. The germline V gene has CDR1 KGHSH and CDR2 LQKENI.

The V call is TRBV7-2, the J call TRBJ2-1, with 7 bases aligning to TRBD1. Germline-derived CDR1 and CDR2 are SGHTA and FQGNSA. CDR3 length: 16 residues. J was trimmed by 4 bases and V by 1 base; bases with no gene match: 7. CDR3 protein: CASSLGSGTEYNEQFF. In nucleotides, the CDR3 is TGTGCCAGCAGCTTAGGCTCCGGGACAGAGTACAATGAGCAGTTCTTC. The full variable domain, rest sourced from reference TRBV7-2 and TRBJ2-1, is GAGVSQSPSNKVTEKGKDVELRCDPISGHTALYWYRQSLGQGLEFLIYFQGNSAPDKSGLPSDRFSAERTGGSVSTLTIQRTQQEDSAVYLCASSLGSGTEYNEQFFGPGTRLTVL.

Only a few counts were recorded for this clonotype. The rearrangement joins TRBV6-1 to TRBJ2-1; 7 bases align to TRBD2. The ends lost 6 bases at V and 5 bases at J; junction bases unmatched: 16. Germline assignment: CDR1 MNHNS and CDR2 SASEGT. The length of the CDR3 is 17 residues. This chain's CDR3 is CASSSFSGRALNNEQFF. The DNA for the CDR3 is TGTGCCAGCAGCTCCTTCTCGGGGAGGGCCTTAAACAATGAGCAGTTCTTC.

This clonotype was seen a handful of times. The J gene is TRBJ1-1, the V gene TRBV29-1; TRBD1 matches 10 bases. The CDR3 has 12 residues. J was trimmed by 4 bases and V by 6 bases; bases with no gene match: 2. Per the germline V gene, CDR1 is SQVTM and CDR2 is ANQGSEA. CDR3 nucleotides: TGCAGCGTGTGGGACAGGGGCACTGAAGCTTTCTTT. Translation: CSVWDRGTEAFF.

There are a few counts of this clonotype. The chain couples TRBV13 to TRBJ2-5, with a possible D match to TRBD2 (5 bases). The closer fit of TRBJ2-1 to the DNA end suggests the J call may be wrong. Germline assignment: CDR1 PRHDT and CDR2 FYEKMQ (reference sequence). This CDR3 region has 14 residues. CDR3 amino acids: CASSHGRGYNEQFF. The CDR3 DNA sequence: TGTGCCAGCAGCCATGGACGGGGTTACAATGAGCAGTTCTTC.

This clonotype was counted a few times. The gene calls are TRBV3-1 and TRBJ1-1; the D gene is possibly TRBD1 (5 bases). This CDR3 contains 16 residues. CDR1 LGHDT and CDR2 YNNKEL come from the germline V gene (reference sequence). Trimming cost V 1 base and J 1 base, with 13 bases left between them. The DNA for the CDR3 is TGTGCCAGCAGCCAAGCAGTGCAGGGTTGGAACACTGAAGCTTTCTTT. Translated, it gives CASSQAVQGWNTEAFF.

The chain combines TRBV7-9 with TRBJ2-7; 11 bases are a match to TRBD2. Germline V gives CDR1 SEHNR, CDR2 FQNEAQ (reference sequence). Trimming cost V 5 bases and J 4 bases; bases outside gene matches: 7. This CDR3 region has 15 residues. The CDR3 nucleotides read TGTGCCAGCAGCCGAGATCTAGCGGGAGGTTACGAGCAGTACTTC. Its protein is CASSRDLAGGYEQYF.

This clonotype was found many times. V and J are TRBV12-3 or TRBV12-4 and TRBJ1-2; no reliable D call. The V end was cut by 3 bases, the J end by 2 bases, with 10 bases between. This CDR3 has 14 amino acids. CDR3 nucleotide sequence: TGTGCCAGCAGTTTCTTCGGACGGAACTATGGCTACACCTTC. It specifies CASSFFGRNYGYTF.

This clonotype showed up many times. CDR3 coding DNA: TGTGCCATAAGCCAGGGGGACGAAAAACTGTTTTTT. Translation: CAISQGDEKLFF. The genes are TRBV28 and TRBJ1-4; 7 bases fit TRBD1. Germline V gives CDR1 MDHEN, CDR2 SYDVKM. J was trimmed by 8 bases and V by 10 bases; bases with no gene match: 7. The CDR3 is made up of 12 amino acids.

The table lists this clonotype with a few counts. Its ends do not fully match the called genes, so a read error is possible. The chain's CDR3 is CTSSETSNTEAFF. CDR3 nucleotide sequence: TGTACCAGCAGTGAGACATCGAACACTGAAGCTTTCTTT. This chain joins TRBV25-1 and TRBJ1-1, with D uncertain. Germline-derived CDR1 and CDR2 are MGHDK and SYGVNS. This CDR3 region has 13 residues.

This clonotype is a singleton in its sample. The chain couples TRBV12-3 or TRBV12-4 to TRBJ2-1, with 7 bases identical to TRBD1. Trimming at V came to 5 bases and at J to 5 bases, leaving 6 bases not matched to a gene. CDR3 length: 14 amino acids. The CDR3 loop reads CASSPRDSNNEQFF. The CDR3 DNA follows: TGTGCCAGCAGTCCCCGGGACAGTAACAATGAGCAGTTCTTC.

This clonotype occurred a few times. V is TRBV29-1 and J is TRBJ2-5, with D possibly matching TRBD1 (5 bases). CDR1 and CDR2 (germline): SQVTM, ANQGSEA. The V and J ends lost 3 bases and 6 bases respectively, with 14 bases between them. The CDR3 spans 13 residues. CDR3 sequence: CSVDLTVGKTQYF. The CDR3, as DNA: TGCAGCGTTGATCTGACAGTGGGAAAGACCCAGTACTTC.

This clonotype occurred once. The chain links TRBV24-1 to TRBJ2-7, with D maybe TRBD1 (6 bases). The CDR3 consists of 16 residues. CDR1 KGHDR and CDR2 SFDVKD come from the germline V gene. The ends were cut back, 1 base at V and 3 bases at J, with 15 bases in the middle. CDR3 sequence (DNA): TGTGCCACCAGTGATTTCCCATACGAGGGGGACTACGAGCAGTACTTC. Its protein is CATSDFPYEGDYEQYF.

The J gene is TRBJ2-1, the V gene TRBV29-1; 9 positions match TRBD1. Trimming took 7 bases from V and 6 from J; bases not matched to a gene: 13. CDR1 is SQVTM, CDR2 ANQGSEA, per germline. This CDR3 has 15 amino acids. The CDR3 protein is CSGQAGTGSSNEQFF. CDR3 sequence (DNA): TGCAGCGGACAAGCCGGGACAGGGAGTTCCAATGAGCAGTTCTTC.

This clonotype was seen a few times. CDR3 loop: CASSEGKGLNTEAFF. In DNA, the CDR3 is TGTGCCAGCAGTGAAGGAAAGGGATTGAACACTGAAGCTTTCTTT. J is TRBJ1-1 and V is TRBV2; no definite D call. This CDR3 is built from 15 residues. Germline V CDR1 and CDR2: SNHLY, FYNNEI. V was cut by 1 base and J by 0 bases, with 9 bases left in between.

The table lists this clonotype with a few counts. This chain connects TRBV20-1 to TRBJ2-1; the D gene is possibly TRBD2 (7 bases). CDR1 and CDR2 (germline): DFQATT, SNEGSKA (reference sequence). CDR3 length: 16 residues. V shed 6 bases and J shed 0 bases, with 18 bases lying between them. CDR3 loop: CSAEKGGGHSYNEQFF. The DNA of the CDR3 is TGCAGTGCAGAAAAAGGGGGAGGGCACTCCTACAATGAGCAGTTCTTC.

This clonotype was counted only a few times. The chain joins TRBV20-1 to TRBJ2-3; D not certain. This CDR3 is built from 13 residues. With 4 bases removed from V and 1 base from J, the gap between germline ends came to 9 bases. Per germline, CDR1 DFQATT and CDR2 SNEGSKA (reference sequence). For the CDR3, the DNA is TGCAGTGCTAAAGTACGGCGCACAGATACGCAGTATTTT. Translating gives CSAKVRRTDTQYF.

This clonotype was observed a handful of times. This chain links TRBV7-7 with TRBJ2-5; D is possibly TRBD2 (6 bases). The CDR3 runs 15 residues. Germline values: CDR1 SSHAT, CDR2 FNYEAQ (reference sequence). As DNA, the CDR3 is TGTGTACGGGCGGGACGTAACGGCGAAGTGAAGACCCAGTACTTC. Protein: CVRAGRNGEVKTQYF.

This clonotype was seen repeatedly, ten times or more. This chain links TRBV12-3 or TRBV12-4 with TRBJ2-2, with TRBD1 identical over 10 bases. The V gene end was trimmed by 7 bases and the J gene end by 3 bases; junction bases not matched to a gene: 2. CDR3 length: 14 amino acids. CDR3 sequence reads: CASKGTGDTGELFF. CDR3 in DNA: TGTGCCAGCAAAGGGACAGGGGACACCGGGGAGCTGTTTTTT.

This clonotype was picked up a small number of times. The CDR3 here is CASGSGLQPQHF. The CDR3 nucleotides read TGTGCCAGCGGGTCAGGCCTACAGCCCCAGCATTTT. V and J are TRBV6-6 and TRBJ1-5; no definite D call. This CDR3 contains 12 residues. V was shortened by 8 bases and J by 7 bases, with 12 bases between the two germline ends. Germline lookup yields CDR1 MNHNY and CDR2 SVGAGI (reference sequence).

This sequence joins TRBV29-1 and TRBJ2-3, with TRBD2 matching 8 bases. Germline V lookup: CDR1 SQVTM, CDR2 ANQGSEA. The V and J ends lost 3 bases and 3 bases, in that order; junction bases with no gene match: 8. The length of the CDR3 is 15 residues. The CDR3 sequence: CSVEGLSGRTDTQYF. The CDR3, as DNA: TGCAGCGTTGAGGGCCTAAGCGGGAGAACAGATACGCAGTATTTT.

The chain links TRBV6-1 to TRBJ2-7; tentatively, D is TRBD2 (5 bases). This CDR3 spans 17 amino acids. From germline, CDR1 is MNHNS and CDR2 SASEGT. V lost 0 bases and J lost 3, with 18 bases in between. CDR3 sequence reads: CASSEAFMGAAFYEQYF. CDR3 DNA: TGTGCCAGCAGTGAAGCTTTCATGGGAGCCGCGTTCTACGAGCAGTACTTC.

The chain has TRBV28 and TRBJ2-5; no reliable D call. V was trimmed by 4 bases and J by 7 bases, leaving 10 bases between them. CDR1 is MDHEN, CDR2 SYDVKM, per germline. CDR3 length: 12 amino acids. The CDR3 DNA follows: TGTGCCAGCAGTTCATCCGTGGGGACCCAGTACTTC. Protein sequence: CASSSSVGTQYF.